This T cell receptor (beta chain) was identified during a study of identical twins (dated by TCRdb to 2015 to 2016). Regarding the study in general: To test whether fetal clonotypes persist, the study used deep sequencing on TCR alpha and beta repertoires from monozygotic twins, unrelated adults of various ages, and cord blood. To rule out contamination, replicate twin experiments were performed at different times with different library preparation protocols. Beyond this particular receptor, the publication reports: A weaker excess of twin sharing was found in beta out-of-frame sequences because the signal-to-noise ratio was lowered by fewer shared sequences. Because the same donors could not be followed over many years, the conclusions relied on cross-sectional statistical analysis. Abundant cord blood beta clonotypes carried fewer insertions; young adult naive repertoires showed a weaker similar trend, while memory repertoires showed none. Compared with coincidental sharing between unrelated individuals, out-of-frame TCR alpha sequences shared between twins showed an excess of sequences with low generation probability. Invariant T cells such as MAIT and iNKT could partly confound zero-insertion analyses, although diverse VJ usage argued against such confounding for most clonotypes. In monozygotic twins, recombination models systematically underestimated out-of-frame TCR alpha sharing, but the models matched the sharing seen between unrelated individuals.

Every donor was a healthy Caucasian. Three pairs of female monozygotic twins, all aged roughly 18 to 30 years, made up the twin cohort. CD4+ and CD8+ T cell populations were isolated with positive isolation kits from Invitrogen. This clonotype came up many times. There is no known antigen for this receptor. Base-call qualities are not available, and no considerably larger clone is one nucleotide away. For this chain, trimming is 6 bases at the V end and 7 bases at the J end, and the number of junction bases without a gene match is 9. Its CDR3 holds 15 amino acids, cysteine through phenylalanine. Here the CDR3 DNA is all that survives: 45 bases in frame from base 1. The library was produced with 5' RACE. The reads were generated on an Illumina HiSeq 2000. Template switching introduced a universal primer binding site; the final cDNA contained a unique molecular identifier, enabling accurate counting of TCR cDNA molecules. Specific primers in the conserved constant-segment region were used to synthesize first-strand cDNA for TCR alpha and beta chains. To control for contamination, each cDNA library was double barcoded with a SMART-Mk sample barcode plus Illumina barcodes. TruSeq adapter sequences along with Illumina sample barcodes were introduced in two successive PCR steps. The Illumina HiSeq platform was used with custom primers to sequence TCR alpha and beta cDNA libraries. Under the source paper's analysis protocol: MiGEC was used to process raw reads and extract unique molecular identifiers, and MiXCR was used to find CDR3 positions. For each individual, recombination models were inferred using an EM algorithm with the repgenHMM and IGoR tools. The tcR package in R was used for shared clonotype analysis, with sharing normalized by the product of cloneset sizes. Out-of-frame nonproductive sequences were analyzed to study raw recombination free of thymic and clonal selection effects. TCRdb applied fastp at Q25 and MiXCR to the public reads, then kept only in-frame beta chains. Rows merge per CDR3 protein into single entries with the most common DNA and genes. The V and J calls and clone size come from TCRdb's table, not from the authors' own analysis. The sample records some 300,000 distinct CDR3 sequences, roughly an eighth of which are singletons. The ten largest clones represent 7.2% of the sample.

This same sample was also part of a study on yellow fever vaccine responses in identical twins. From that second study: The authors reported that the T cell response to vaccination in identical twins appeared partly convergent and partly personalized. The study precisely tracked vaccine-responding T cell clones in identical twins.

The V and J segments used are TRBV12-3 or TRBV12-4 and TRBJ2-1, with 10 middle bases fitting TRBD2. Sequences were obtained from CD8+ T cells sorted from blood. This clonotype originated in a woman between 18 and 29 years old in good health. The DNA reads TGTGCCAGCAGCGCTAGCGGGAGATTCGGGAATGAGCAGTTCTTC. The translation is CASSASGRFGNEQFF.